The subject of this entry is one TCR beta chain. The specificity of this receptor is unknown. Qualities for individual bases were not recorded, and no much larger clone is one base off. The CDR3 goes from the cysteine to the phenylalanine over 16 residues. CDR3 DNA only is kept here, 48 bases in frame from base 1. CDR1 and CDR2 were assigned from the germline V gene as SGHDN and FVKESK. V ends up 0 bases short and J 5 bases short, with an unmatched junction base count of 10. The sample comes from a study of blood T cell repertoires in COVID-19 (TCRdb year 2020). Turning to the overall study: Samples covering the acute and convalescent phases of COVID-19 were provided by collaborators in the United States, Italy and Spain. The prospective study material was composed of cDNA or gDNA derived from T cells, B-cell-depleted T cells, or PBMCs. Subjects who had been exposed to COVID-19, were actively infected with it, or had recovered from it provided the deeply sampled blood TCRbeta repertoires that made up the dataset. The repertoires were made available in a free public database intended to serve as a resource for research on the immune response to SARS-CoV-2. The samples were drawn from two sources: the first 160 participants of the ongoing ImmuneRACE study, and 1,254 subjects contributed by 6 global collaborators. The sample metadata nearly always contained a de-identified subject ID, COVID-19 status, age in years and sex. Where available, HLA class I and class II types were taken from metadata supplied by the sample provider and were not determined by assay-based typing. Beyond this particular receptor, the publication reports: The quantity of clinical and demographic metadata differed by source and by participant and was supplied without curation.

TCRbeta CDR3 regions were amplified from genomic DNA using the immunoSEQ Assay, a bias-controlled multiplex PCR. Turning to the authors' computational methods: Nucleated cell counts per sample were estimated from amplification of reference gene primers within the assay. To quantify the absolute abundance of each unique TCRbeta CDR3 rearrangement, sequence reads were collapsed and filtered. For each sample, productive Simpson clonality was calculated as the square root of Simpson's diversity index across productive rearrangements. The immuneACCESS repertoire file appears here via TCRdb, limited to in-frame rearrangements. These files lack a portion of the clones; in checked studies, under half of the deficit traces to unresolved V genes, and the cause of the others is not known. V and J calls and clone size are copied from that table; D and trimming were computed from the DNA. The sample profile shows about 78,000 clones; roughly 80% of them were found once. The ten largest clones take up about a tenth of the sample.

The collaborating institutions used their own protocols to collect whole blood in K2EDTA tubes. For TCRbeta analysis, collaborator samples were shipped as frozen whole blood, as isolated PBMCs, or as DNA extracted from either sample type. The V and J segments used are TRBV14 and TRBJ2-7; 7 bases in the middle match TRBD1. The source material was peripheral blood. The TCR originated in a human donor in a cohort sampled during active COVID-19. In nucleotide form, the sequence is TGTGCCAGCAGCCAAGATATCGGACAGGTATATCACGAGCAGTACTTC. Translation gives CASSQDIGQVYHEQYF.